The 8 T cell receptor beta chains given below trace back to one sample, sequenced in a study of follicular helper T cells after annual influenza vaccination (dated by TCRdb to about 2017). The time point label for this specimen denotes: 2014-2015 season, pre-vaccination. Library preparation used the immunoSEQ multiplex PCR assay. Entries here come from immuneACCESS through TCRdb and include only in-frame sequences with V and J called. Some clones fail to appear in such tables; in the studies checked, an unresolved V gene covers under half of the shortfall, and the cause of the remainder is unknown. This sample lists about 27,000 clones; 65% to 85% were detected once. The ten largest clonotypes hold about 1.2% of the sample. The sequencing here drew on CXCR5+ CD38- circulating T follicular helper cells from blood, taken on the day of influenza vaccination. The cell subset or site label, as the study defines it: circulating Tfh, non-naive CD4+CXCR5+PD-1+ (ICOS+CD38+ or ICOS-CD38-). These receptors all come from an adult who received the influenza vaccine.

The V and J genes are TRBV7-9 and TRBJ1-2, with 9 positions matching TRBD1. This CDR3 region has 14 residues. The junction had 4 bases not matched to a gene; V was cut back by 5 bases and J by 3 bases. Germline loops: CDR1 SEHNR, CDR2 FQNEAQ (reference sequence). CDR3 DNA: TGTGCCAGCAGCCTCCGGGACAGGGACTATGGCTACACCTTC. Amino acid sequence: CASSLRDRDYGYTF. Full variable domain (missing parts from reference TRBV7-9 and TRBJ1-2): DTGVSQNPRHKITKRGQNVTFRCDPISEHNRLYWYRQTLGQGPEFLTYFQNEAQLEKSRLLSDRFSAERPKGSFSTLEIQRTEQGDSAMYLCASSLRDRDYGYTFGSGTRLTVV.

Details on this clone: Germline is not matched at one junction end, which may reflect a read error. This chain links TRBV7-7 with TRBJ2-3, with a possible D match to TRBD2 (5 bases). The length of the CDR3 is 15 residues. The germline gives CDR1 SSHAT, CDR2 FNYEAQ (reference sequence). CDR3 in DNA: TGTGCTAGCAGCCCGGTGGGGAGTTCCACAGATACGCAGTATTTT. It encodes CASSPVGSSTDTQYF.

This clone showed up just a few times. This chain uses TRBV5-4 with TRBJ1-3; TRBD1 aligns across 11 bases. The CDR3 is 16 residues long. Germline loops: CDR1 SGHNT, CDR2 YYREEE (reference sequence). With 4 bases clipped from V and 3 bases from J, the junction kept 6 bases outside the gene matches. CDR3 loop: CASSRTGGGYGNTIYF. CDR3 nucleotides: TGTGCCAGCAGCCGGACAGGGGGCGGCTATGGAAACACCATATATTTT.

The sample holds one count of this clone. The chain links TRBV10-1 to TRBJ2-1; the match to TRBD2 covers 7 bases. The CDR3 has 12 amino acids. J gave up 12 bases and V 4 bases, and 6 bases lay outside the gene matches. Germline CDR1 reads WNHNN; CDR2 reads SYGVQD (reference sequence). In DNA form, the CDR3 reads TGCGCCAGCAGTGGTGGGGGGGGGTCGCAGTTCTTC. Translating gives CASSGGGGSQFF.

The V call is TRBV5-4, the J call TRBJ1-2, with TRBD1 identical over 7 bases. Germline assignment: CDR1 SGHNT and CDR2 YYREEE (reference sequence). This CDR3 is built from 13 residues. With V trimmed by 4 bases and J by 4 bases, 4 bases remained unmatched. The CDR3 region is CASSRTGLYGYTF. The CDR3 bases are TGTGCCAGCAGCCGGACAGGACTCTATGGCTACACCTTC.

This clone was observed a few times. In nucleotides, the CDR3 is TGTGCCACAAGACTAGCGGATCTTGACGAGCAGTACTTC. Its protein product is CATRLADLDEQYF. The rearrangement joins TRBV10-3 to TRBJ2-7, with TRBD2 matching 9 bases. V trimming: 10 bases; J trimming: 5 bases; junction bases outside the gene matches: 9. Germline V lookup: CDR1 ENHRY, CDR2 SYGVKD. CDR3 length: 13 amino acids.

V usage is TRBV7-9 and J usage is TRBJ1-4, with TRBD1 matching 7 bases. The CDR3 runs 14 residues. Looked up from germline, CDR1 is SEHNR and CDR2 is FQNEAQ (reference sequence). V lost 5 bases to trimming and J lost 5 bases; unmatched junction nucleotides: 5. The CDR3 DNA sequence: TGTGCCAGCAGCCGGGACAGCGGAAATGAAAAACTGTTTTTT. This sequence encodes CASSRDSGNEKLFF. Variable domain in full (rest from reference TRBV7-9 and TRBJ1-4): DTGVSQNPRHKITKRGQNVTFRCDPISEHNRLYWYRQTLGQGPEFLTYFQNEAQLEKSRLLSDRFSAERPKGSFSTLEIQRTEQGDSAMYLCASSRDSGNEKLFFGSGTQLSVL.

This clone has more than one count but fewer than ten. As DNA, the CDR3 is TGTGCCAGCAGTCGCGGGGGGCAGACAGATACGCAGTATTTT. It codes for CASSRGGQTDTQYF. The chain has TRBV6-5 and TRBJ2-3; 8 positions agree with TRBD2. This CDR3 contains 14 residues. Germline-derived CDR1 and CDR2 are MNHEY and SVGAGI. The junction had 4 bases not matched to a gene; V was cut back by 5 bases and J by 3 bases.